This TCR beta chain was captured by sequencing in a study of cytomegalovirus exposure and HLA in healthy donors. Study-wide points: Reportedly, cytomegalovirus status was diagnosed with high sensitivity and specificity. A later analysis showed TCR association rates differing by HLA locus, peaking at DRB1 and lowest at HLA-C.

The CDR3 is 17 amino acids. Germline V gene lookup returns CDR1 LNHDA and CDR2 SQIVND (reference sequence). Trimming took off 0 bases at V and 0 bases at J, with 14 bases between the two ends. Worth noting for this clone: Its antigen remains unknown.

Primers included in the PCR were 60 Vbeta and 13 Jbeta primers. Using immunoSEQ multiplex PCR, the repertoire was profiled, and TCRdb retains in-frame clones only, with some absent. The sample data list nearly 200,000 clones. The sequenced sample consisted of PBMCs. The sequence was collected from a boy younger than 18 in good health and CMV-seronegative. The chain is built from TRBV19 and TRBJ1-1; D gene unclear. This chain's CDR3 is CASSIDSIGGLNTEAFF. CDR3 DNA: TGTGCCAGTAGTATAGATAGTATTGGAGGGCTGAACACTGAAGCTTTCTTT.